This T cell receptor (beta chain) was sequenced during a study of blood T cell repertoires in COVID-19. Overall study context: COVID-19 samples from acute and convalescent phases originated in the United States, Italy and Spain. T cells, B-cell-depleted T cells, or PBMCs provided the cDNA or gDNA that served as material.

The table lists this clone with a count of one. The CDR3 totals 14 residues. V shed 9 bases and J 2 bases; nucleotides not matched to a gene: 5. Germline CDR1 SGHAT, CDR2 FQNNGV. In the authors' methods: Amplification from reference gene primers served as the basis for estimated nucleated cell counts. Data came from immunoSEQ multiplex PCR; TCRdb stores just in-frame clones and leaves some out. From that table come the V and J calls and clone size; the DNA was used to work out D and trimming. The data hold 300,000 to 350,000 clones, with about nine tenths observed a single time. The sequence was collected from a man younger than 35 with active or convalescent COVID-19. This chain links TRBV11-2 with TRBJ2-2; 8 nucleotides agree with TRBD2. The sequencing input was peripheral blood. Here the CDR3 reads CASRTSRNTGELFF. In DNA form, the CDR3 reads TGTGCCAGTCGGACTAGCCGTAACACCGGGGAGCTGTTTTTT.